This entry lists 5 T cell receptor beta chains sequenced from one sample in a study of radiation and T cells in renal cell carcinoma. Sequencing used immunoSEQ multiplex PCR; TCRdb keeps in-frame clones, though not all of them. This table holds around 64,000 clones, 60% to 85% found once. The time point here: baseline pretreatment blood. The treatment: 15 Gy SBRT to primary tumor, nephrectomy 4 weeks later. The sample was blood, taken from a patient whose treatment included radiotherapy and nephrectomy. These receptors were taken from a man between 60 and 75 years old with renal cell carcinoma.

Here the CDR3 DNA reads TGTGCCAGCTCGGTCGACCCTGCAGATACGCAGTATTTT. It translates to CASSVDPADTQYF. The chain employs TRBV18 and TRBJ2-3, with D hard to call. This CDR3 has 13 residues. Germline V lookup: CDR1 KGHSH, CDR2 LQKENI. Trimming took 6 bases from V and 4 from J, leaving 11 bases between them.

This clone was found a few times. V usage is TRBV7-9 and J usage is TRBJ1-2; D unclear. Per germline, CDR1 SEHNR and CDR2 FQNEAQ (reference sequence). This CDR3 is 15 amino acids long. Trimming left V 1 base short and J 3 bases short, with 12 bases between. The CDR3: CASSLVSGPDYGYTF. CDR3 DNA sequence: TGTGCCAGCAGCTTAGTGTCCGGACCGGACTATGGCTACACCTTC.

This rearrangement joins TRBV19 to TRBJ2-5, with 13 bases matching TRBD2. From germline, CDR1 is LNHDA and CDR2 SQIVND (reference sequence). After removal of 7 bases from V and 5 bases from J, the junction contained 10 bases not matched to a gene. This CDR3 contains 16 residues. Here the CDR3 DNA reads TGTGCCAGTATAGGGCGACTAGCGGGAGGTCTGGAGACCCAGTACTTC. Protein sequence: CASIGRLAGGLETQYF.

J is TRBJ2-7 and V is TRBV19, with D unresolved. CDR3 length: 14 amino acids. V was trimmed by 8 bases and J by 2 bases, leaving 16 bases between them. The germline CDR1 and CDR2 sequences are LNHDA and SQIVND (reference sequence). The CDR3 region is CASSTGPAPYEQYF. CDR3 coding DNA: TGTGCCAGTTCGACGGGCCCCGCTCCCTACGAGCAGTACTTC. Full variable domain (outside the CDR3, taken from reference TRBV19 and TRBJ2-7): DGGITQSPKYLFRKEGQNVTLSCEQNLNHDAMYWYRQDPGQGLRLIYYSQIVNDFQKGDIAEGYSVSREKKESFPLTVTSAQKNPTAFYLCASSTGPAPYEQYFGPGTRLTVT.

The gene calls are TRBV27 and TRBJ2-3; TRBD2 aligns across 9 bases. This CDR3 is built from 16 residues. Unmatched junction bases numbered 5, after V lost 3 bases and J lost 1 base. Germline loops: CDR1 MNHEY, CDR2 SMNVEV (reference sequence). The CDR3 nucleotides are TGTGCCAGCAGTTTCACATCTAGCGGGGGCACAGATACGCAGTATTTT. It codes for CASSFTSSGGTDTQYF.